The clone carrying this T cell receptor beta chain was counted once. This sample stems from a study of CD8 T cells in Susac syndrome. Turning to the study itself: When blood was drawn, the patients with Susac syndrome were therapy-naive, on corticosteroids, or on intravenous immunoglobulin alone.

V trimming: 4 bases; J trimming: 6 bases; junction bases outside the gene matches: 13. The germline gives CDR1 SGDLS, CDR2 YYNGEE. The CDR3 extends over 18 amino acids. Random hexamers were used to reverse transcribe an amount of about 0.45 to 1 ug RNA. immunoSEQ multiplex PCR amplified TCR beta CDR3 across 54 Vbeta, 13 Jbeta. In TCRdb, the immunoSEQ multiplex PCR reads were re-called with MiXCR into one record per CDR3 protein. This table has approximately 160,000 distinct CDR3 sequences, 90% to 97% appearing once. CD8+ and CD4+ blood T cells underwent TCR beta sequencing. This clonotype was sampled from a human donor with Susac syndrome. The sequencing input was CD4+ T cells from PBMCs. The chain combines TRBV9 with TRBJ2-6; TRBD1 aligns across 10 bases. The CDR3: CASSKRGTGVTEANVLTF. The CDR3 DNA reads TGTGCCAGCAGCAAACGGGGGACAGGGGTTACCGAGGCCAACGTCCTGACTTTC. The complete variable domain, with remaining parts taken from reference TRBV9 and TRBJ2-6, reads DSGVTQTPKHLITATGQRVTLRCSPRSGDLSVYWYQQSLDQGLQFLIQYYNGEERAKGNILERFSAQQFPDLHSELNLSSLELGDSALYFCASSKRGTGVTEANVLTFGAGSRLTVL.